These 11 T cell receptor beta chains originate from one sample sequenced in a study of cytomegalovirus exposure and HLA in healthy donors. The primer mix had 60 Vbeta and 13 Jbeta primers. Assay used: immunoSEQ multiplex PCR; TCRdb lists only in-frame clones, some missing. The data show about 130,000 clones, with roughly three quarters seen just once and 9.5% to 13% held by the top ten. Material: PBMCs. The receptor source for this set is a young man in good health and CMV-seropositive.

J is TRBJ2-7 and V is TRBV5-6; 7 bases are shared with TRBD2. The length of the CDR3 is 14 residues. Trimming cost V 0 bases and J 5 bases; bases outside gene matches: 5. Germline V gene lookup returns CDR1 SGHDT and CDR2 YYEEEE. The CDR3 region has the DNA TGTGCCAGCAGCTTGGAGGGAGGGCCGGACGAGCAGTACTTC. It yields the protein CASSLEGGPDEQYF.

The rearrangement uses TRBV5-1 and TRBJ2-7; 9 bases are shared with TRBD2. The CDR3 spans 15 residues. Germline CDR1 is SGHRS and CDR2 is YFSETQ. The J segment lost 6 bases and the V segment lost 3 bases, leaving 10 bases of the junction unmatched. The CDR3 here is CASSYGTSRPREQYF. CDR3 coding DNA: TGCGCCAGCAGCTACGGGACTAGCCGCCCTCGCGAGCAGTACTTC.

This chain joins TRBV5-5 and TRBJ2-7, with a possible D match to TRBD2 (6 bases). CDR1 is SGHKS, CDR2 YYEKEE, per germline (reference sequence). The CDR3 consists of 15 residues. Between the trimmed V and J ends, which lost 2 bases and 2 bases, there was a span of 14 bases. The DNA of the CDR3 is TGTGCCAGCAGCTTAGCCGGAGGGAGAGCCTACGAGCAGTACTTC. This translates into CASSLAGGRAYEQYF.

The chain links TRBV19 to TRBJ2-1; possibly TRBD2 for D (5 bases). Germline values: CDR1 LNHDA, CDR2 SQIVND (reference sequence). V was pared by 6 bases and J by 2 bases, with 11 bases between. There are 14 residues in the CDR3. CDR3 in amino acids: CASSPSSTYNEQFF. The CDR3 coding sequence is TGTGCCAGTAGCCCTAGCTCCACCTACAATGAGCAGTTCTTC.

The chain employs TRBV7-9 and TRBJ2-7; 9 bases line up with TRBD1. Germline assignment: CDR1 SEHNR and CDR2 FQNEAQ (reference sequence). CDR3 length equals 16 residues. After removal of 5 bases from V and 3 bases from J, the junction contained 11 bases not matched to a gene. The CDR3, as DNA: TGTGCCAGCAGCCAGGTTTGGACAGGGGTTTTCTACGAGCAGTACTTC. Its protein product is CASSQVWTGVFYEQYF. Full variable domain (outside the CDR3, taken from reference TRBV7-9 and TRBJ2-7): DTGVSQNPRHKITKRGQNVTFRCDPISEHNRLYWYRQTLGQGPEFLTYFQNEAQLEKSRLLSDRFSAERPKGSFSTLEIQRTEQGDSAMYLCASSQVWTGVFYEQYFGPGTRLTVT.

The chain links TRBV7-9 to TRBJ1-2; 9 bases are shared with TRBD1. Germline trimming cut 5 bases from V and 8 bases from J; bases unmatched to any gene: 15. This CDR3 spans 16 amino acids. The germline gives CDR1 SEHNR, CDR2 FQNEAQ (reference sequence). This chain's CDR3 is CASSARQGVLTGGYTF. The CDR3 DNA reads as TGTGCCAGCAGCGCTCGACAGGGGGTCCTGACGGGGGGCTACACCTTC.

The table lists this clone with a count of one. The chain joins TRBV12-5 to TRBJ1-1; no clear D gene. This CDR3 comprises 15 residues. Germline values: CDR1 LGHNT, CDR2 FRNRAP. Trimming shortened V by 6 bases and J by 4 bases, and 18 bases separated the two germline ends. In nucleotides, the CDR3 is TGTGCTAGTGGCGATTCGGGGTTTAGGATCACTGAAGCTTTCTTT. Translation gives CASGDSGFRITEAFF.

V and J are TRBV6-5 and TRBJ1-1; 7 bases agree with TRBD1. The CDR3 is 14 residues long. The V gene's germline CDR1 is MNHEY and CDR2 SVGAGI. The V and J ends lost 6 bases and 3 bases, in that order; junction bases with no gene match: 7. The CDR3 DNA reads as TGTGCCAGCAGCTCCAGGGGGGAGTACACTGAAGCTTTCTTT. Protein sequence: CASSSRGEYTEAFF.

On this clone itself: One junction end disagrees with the germline gene, perhaps due to a read error. The V gene is TRBV7-9, the J gene TRBJ1-2; 11 nucleotides line up with TRBD1. This CDR3 is 18 amino acids long. Germline V gene lookup returns CDR1 SEHNR and CDR2 FQNEAQ (reference sequence). CDR3: CSSSLALGQGVLSYGYTF. The CDR3 DNA is TGTTCCAGCAGCTTAGCGTTGGGACAGGGGGTACTATCCTATGGCTACACCTTC.

The chain carries TRBV4-3 and TRBJ2-7; 7 bases are shared with TRBD2. Germline values: CDR1 LGHNA, CDR2 YSLEER. This CDR3 comprises 16 residues. The V and J ends lost 0 bases and 2 bases, in that order; junction bases with no gene match: 7. CDR3 protein: CASSQEATAGAYEQYF. The CDR3 DNA follows: TGCGCCAGCAGCCAAGAAGCTACGGCGGGGGCCTACGAGCAGTACTTC.

The chain joins TRBV19 to TRBJ2-7; D is undetermined. CDR3 size: 13 residues. CDR1 LNHDA and CDR2 SQIVND come from the germline V gene (reference sequence). V lost 3 bases and J lost 1, with 7 bases in between. CDR3 protein: CASSMGRSYEQYF. The CDR3 DNA reads as TGTGCCAGTAGTATGGGCAGATCCTACGAGCAGTACTTC. Filled out from reference TRBV19 and TRBJ2-7, the complete variable domain reads DGGITQSPKYLFRKEGQNVTLSCEQNLNHDAMYWYRQDPGQGLRLIYYSQIVNDFQKGDIAEGYSVSREKKESFPLTVTSAQKNPTAFYLCASSMGRSYEQYFGPGTRLTVT.